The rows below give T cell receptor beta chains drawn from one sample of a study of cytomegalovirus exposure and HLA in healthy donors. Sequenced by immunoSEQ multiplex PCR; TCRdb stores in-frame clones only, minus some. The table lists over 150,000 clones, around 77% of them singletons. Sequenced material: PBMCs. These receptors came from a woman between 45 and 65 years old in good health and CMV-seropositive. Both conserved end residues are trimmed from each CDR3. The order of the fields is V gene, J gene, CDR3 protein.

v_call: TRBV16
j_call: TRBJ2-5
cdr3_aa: ASSQFQGKETQY

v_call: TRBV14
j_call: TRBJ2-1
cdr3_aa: ASSPAHTGSREQF

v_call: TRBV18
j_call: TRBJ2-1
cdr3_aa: ASSQNPAGGSDEQF

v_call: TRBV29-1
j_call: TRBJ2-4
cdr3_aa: SVEGGAGVAKNIQY

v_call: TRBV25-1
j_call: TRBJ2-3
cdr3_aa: ASRDRGPPDTQY

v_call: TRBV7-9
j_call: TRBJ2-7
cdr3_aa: SSSLGTEYEQY

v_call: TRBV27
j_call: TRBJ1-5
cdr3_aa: ASSLGQGEGQPQH

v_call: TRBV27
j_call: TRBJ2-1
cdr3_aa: ASSLVRGSSYNEQF

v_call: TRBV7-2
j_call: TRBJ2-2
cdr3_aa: ASSSRQGANTGELF

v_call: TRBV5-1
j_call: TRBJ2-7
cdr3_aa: ASSLDPQRKTYEQY

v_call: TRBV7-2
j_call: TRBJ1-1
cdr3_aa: ASSLTGSRPTEAF

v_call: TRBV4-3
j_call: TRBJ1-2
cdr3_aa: ASSRKERQGIHGYT

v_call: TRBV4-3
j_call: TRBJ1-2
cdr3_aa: ASSQVGSYGYT

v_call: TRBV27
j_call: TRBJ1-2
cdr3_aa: ASSPPGQGFYGYT

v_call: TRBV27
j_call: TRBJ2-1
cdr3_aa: ASSLVSGGNEQF

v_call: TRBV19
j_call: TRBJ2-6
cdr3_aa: ATRREIAGANVLT

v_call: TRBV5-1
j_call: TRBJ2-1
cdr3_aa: ASSLVAGEYNEQF

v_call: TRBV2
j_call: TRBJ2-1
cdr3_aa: ASSRGTRPLEQF

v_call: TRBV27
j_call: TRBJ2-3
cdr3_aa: ASSRSSGTGVDTQY

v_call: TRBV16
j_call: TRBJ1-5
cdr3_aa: ASNRGSNQPQH